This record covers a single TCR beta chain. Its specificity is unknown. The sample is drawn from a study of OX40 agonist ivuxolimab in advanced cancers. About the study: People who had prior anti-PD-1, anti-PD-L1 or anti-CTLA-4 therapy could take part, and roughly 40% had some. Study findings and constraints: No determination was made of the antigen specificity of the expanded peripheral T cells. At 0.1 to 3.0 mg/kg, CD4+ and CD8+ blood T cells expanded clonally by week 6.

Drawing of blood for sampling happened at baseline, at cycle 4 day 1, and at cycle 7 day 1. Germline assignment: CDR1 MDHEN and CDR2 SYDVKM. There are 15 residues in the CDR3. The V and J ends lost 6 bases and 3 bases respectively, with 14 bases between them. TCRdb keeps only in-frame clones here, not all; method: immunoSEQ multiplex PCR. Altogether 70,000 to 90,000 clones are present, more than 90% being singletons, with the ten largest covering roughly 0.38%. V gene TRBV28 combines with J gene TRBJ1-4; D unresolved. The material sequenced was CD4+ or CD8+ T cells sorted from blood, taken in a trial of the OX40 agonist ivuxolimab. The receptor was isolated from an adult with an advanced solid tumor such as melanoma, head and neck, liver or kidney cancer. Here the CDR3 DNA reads TGTGCCAGCAGCACCCCGGCGGGCCCTAATGAAAAACTGTTTTTT. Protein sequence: CASSTPAGPNEKLFF.